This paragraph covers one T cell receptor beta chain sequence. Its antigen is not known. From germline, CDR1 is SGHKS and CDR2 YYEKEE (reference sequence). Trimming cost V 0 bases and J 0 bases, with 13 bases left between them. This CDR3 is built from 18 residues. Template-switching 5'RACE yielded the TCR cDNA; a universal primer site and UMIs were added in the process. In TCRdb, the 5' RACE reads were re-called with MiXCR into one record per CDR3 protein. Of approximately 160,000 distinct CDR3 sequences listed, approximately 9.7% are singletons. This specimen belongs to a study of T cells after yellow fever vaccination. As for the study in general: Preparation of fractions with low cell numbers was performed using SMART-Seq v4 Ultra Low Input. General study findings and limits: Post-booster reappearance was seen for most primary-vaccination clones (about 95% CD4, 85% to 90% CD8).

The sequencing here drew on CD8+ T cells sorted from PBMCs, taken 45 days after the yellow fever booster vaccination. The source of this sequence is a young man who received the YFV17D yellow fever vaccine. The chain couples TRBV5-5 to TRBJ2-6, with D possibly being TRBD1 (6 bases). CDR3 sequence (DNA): TGTGCCAGCAGCTTGGGACAGGCCGCTTACTCTGGGGCCAACGTCCTGACTTTC. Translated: CASSLGQAAYSGANVLTF.